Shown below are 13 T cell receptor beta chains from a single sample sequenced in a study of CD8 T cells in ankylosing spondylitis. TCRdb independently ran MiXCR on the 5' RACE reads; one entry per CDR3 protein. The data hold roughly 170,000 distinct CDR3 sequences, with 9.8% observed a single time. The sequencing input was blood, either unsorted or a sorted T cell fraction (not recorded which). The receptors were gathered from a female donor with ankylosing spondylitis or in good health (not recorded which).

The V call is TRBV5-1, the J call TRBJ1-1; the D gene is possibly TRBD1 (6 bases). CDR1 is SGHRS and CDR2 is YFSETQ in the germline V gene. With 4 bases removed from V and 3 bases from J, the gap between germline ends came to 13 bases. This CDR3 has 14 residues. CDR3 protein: CASSPVEGDTEAFF. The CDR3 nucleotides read TGCGCCAGCAGCCCTGTGGAGGGGGACACTGAAGCTTTCTTT.

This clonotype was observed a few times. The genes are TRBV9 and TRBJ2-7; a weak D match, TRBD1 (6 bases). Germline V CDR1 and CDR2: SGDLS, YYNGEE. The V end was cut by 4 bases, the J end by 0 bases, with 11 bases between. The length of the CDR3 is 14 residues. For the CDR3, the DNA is TGTGCCAGCAGCCTATCGGACAGCTCCTACGAGCAGTACTTC. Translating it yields CASSLSDSSYEQYF. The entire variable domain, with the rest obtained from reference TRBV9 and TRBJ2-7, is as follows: DSGVTQTPKHLITATGQRVTLRCSPRSGDLSVYWYQQSLDQGLQFLIQYYNGEERAKGNILERFSAQQFPDLHSELNLSSLELGDSALYFCASSLSDSSYEQYFGPGTRLTVT.

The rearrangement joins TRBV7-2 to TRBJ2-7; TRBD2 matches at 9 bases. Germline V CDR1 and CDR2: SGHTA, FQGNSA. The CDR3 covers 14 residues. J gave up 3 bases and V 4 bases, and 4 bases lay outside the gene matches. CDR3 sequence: CASSSLAGIYEQYF. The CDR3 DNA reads TGTGCCAGCAGCTCCCTAGCGGGAATCTACGAGCAGTACTTC. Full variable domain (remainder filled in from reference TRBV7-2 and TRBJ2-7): GAGVSQSPSNKVTEKGKDVELRCDPISGHTALYWYRQSLGQGLEFLIYFQGNSAPDKSGLPSDRFSAERTGGSVSTLTIQRTQQEDSAVYLCASSSLAGIYEQYFGPGTRLTVT.

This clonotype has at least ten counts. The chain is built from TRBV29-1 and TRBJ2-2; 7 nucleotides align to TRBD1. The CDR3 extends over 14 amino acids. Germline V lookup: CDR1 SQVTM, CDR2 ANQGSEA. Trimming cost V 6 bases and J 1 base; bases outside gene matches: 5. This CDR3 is CSVWTGMNTGELFF. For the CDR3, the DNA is TGCAGCGTCTGGACAGGCATGAACACCGGGGAGCTGTTTTTT.

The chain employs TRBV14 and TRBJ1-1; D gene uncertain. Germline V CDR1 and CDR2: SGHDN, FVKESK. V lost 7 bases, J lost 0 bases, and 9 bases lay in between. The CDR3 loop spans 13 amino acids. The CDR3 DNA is TGTGCCAGCATCGGGGTAATGAACACTGAAGCTTTCTTT. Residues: CASIGVMNTEAFF.

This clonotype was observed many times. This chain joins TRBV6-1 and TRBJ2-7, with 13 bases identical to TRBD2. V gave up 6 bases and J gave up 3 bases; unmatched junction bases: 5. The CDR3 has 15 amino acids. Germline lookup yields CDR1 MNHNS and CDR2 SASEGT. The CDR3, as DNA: TGTGCCAGCAGCCCCGGGACTAGCGGGATCTACGAGCAGTACTTC. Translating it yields CASSPGTSGIYEQYF.

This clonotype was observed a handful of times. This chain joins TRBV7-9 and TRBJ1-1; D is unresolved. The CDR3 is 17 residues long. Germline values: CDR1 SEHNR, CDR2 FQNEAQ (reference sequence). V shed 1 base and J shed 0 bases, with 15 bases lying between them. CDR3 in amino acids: CASSLGVDVFMNTEAFF. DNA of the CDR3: TGTGCCAGCAGCTTAGGTGTAGACGTTTTTATGAACACTGAAGCTTTCTTT.

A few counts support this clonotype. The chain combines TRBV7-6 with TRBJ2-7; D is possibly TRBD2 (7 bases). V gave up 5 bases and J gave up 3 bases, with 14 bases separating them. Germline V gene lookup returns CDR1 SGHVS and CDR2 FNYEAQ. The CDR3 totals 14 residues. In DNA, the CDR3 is TGTGCCAGCAGCCTCCGGGGAGGGGGCTACGAGCAGTACTTC. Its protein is CASSLRGGGYEQYF.

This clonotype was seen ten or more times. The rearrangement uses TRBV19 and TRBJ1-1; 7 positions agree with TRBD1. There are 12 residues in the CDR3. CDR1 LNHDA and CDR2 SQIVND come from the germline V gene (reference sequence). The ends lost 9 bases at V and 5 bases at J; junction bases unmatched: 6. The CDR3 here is CASTGVGTEAFF. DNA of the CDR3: TGTGCCAGCACAGGGGTTGGAACTGAAGCTTTCTTT. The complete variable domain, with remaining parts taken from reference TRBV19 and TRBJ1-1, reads DGGITQSPKYLFRKEGQNVTLSCEQNLNHDAMYWYRQDPGQGLRLIYYSQIVNDFQKGDIAEGYSVSREKKESFPLTVTSAQKNPTAFYLCASTGVGTEAFFGQGTRLTVV.

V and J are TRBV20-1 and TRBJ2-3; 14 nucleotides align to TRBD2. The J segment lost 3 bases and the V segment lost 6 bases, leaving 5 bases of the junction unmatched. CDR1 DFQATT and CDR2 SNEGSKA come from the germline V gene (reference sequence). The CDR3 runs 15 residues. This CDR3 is CSAPGTSGRTDTQYF. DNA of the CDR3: TGCAGTGCCCCGGGGACTAGCGGGAGAACAGATACGCAGTATTTT.

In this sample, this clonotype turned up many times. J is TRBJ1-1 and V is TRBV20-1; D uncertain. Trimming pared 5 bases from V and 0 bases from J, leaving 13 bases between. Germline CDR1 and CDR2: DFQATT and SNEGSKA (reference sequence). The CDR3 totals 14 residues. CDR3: CSAGRGGMNTEAFF. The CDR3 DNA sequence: TGCAGTGCTGGGCGAGGAGGAATGAACACTGAAGCTTTCTTT.

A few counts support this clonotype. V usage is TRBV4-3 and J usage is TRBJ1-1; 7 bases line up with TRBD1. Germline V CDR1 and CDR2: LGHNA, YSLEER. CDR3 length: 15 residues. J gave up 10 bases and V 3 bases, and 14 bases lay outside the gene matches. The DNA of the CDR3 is TGCGCCAGCAGCCAGGGTCCACAGGGGAATCAGGGAGCTTTCTTT. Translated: CASSQGPQGNQGAFF.

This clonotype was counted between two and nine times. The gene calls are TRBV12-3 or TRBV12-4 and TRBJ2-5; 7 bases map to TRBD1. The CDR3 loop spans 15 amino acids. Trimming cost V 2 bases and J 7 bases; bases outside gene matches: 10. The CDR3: CASSLPTGPARTQYF. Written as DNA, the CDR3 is TGTGCCAGCAGTTTACCGACAGGGCCGGCTAGGACCCAGTACTTC.